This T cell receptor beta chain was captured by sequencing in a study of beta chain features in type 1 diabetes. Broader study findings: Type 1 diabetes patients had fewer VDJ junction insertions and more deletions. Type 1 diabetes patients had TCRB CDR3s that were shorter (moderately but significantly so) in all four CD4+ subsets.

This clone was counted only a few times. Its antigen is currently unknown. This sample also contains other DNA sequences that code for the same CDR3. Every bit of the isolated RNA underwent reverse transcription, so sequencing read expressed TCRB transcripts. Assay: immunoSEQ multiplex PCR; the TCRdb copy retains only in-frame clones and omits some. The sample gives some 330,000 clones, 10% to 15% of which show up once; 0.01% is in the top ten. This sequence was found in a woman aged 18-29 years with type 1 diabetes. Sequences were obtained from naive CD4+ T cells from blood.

This CDR3 reads CASSLTGDTEAFF. CDR3 DNA sequence: TGTGCCAGCAGCTTAACGGGGGACACTGAAGCTTTCTTT. The chain recombines TRBV5-4 with TRBJ1-1, with a possible D match to TRBD1 (5 bases). The length of the CDR3 is 13 residues. V shed 2 bases and J shed 3 bases, with 8 bases lying between them. Germline V gene lookup returns CDR1 SGHNT and CDR2 YYREEE (reference sequence). Filled out from reference TRBV5-4 and TRBJ1-1, the complete variable domain reads ETGVTQSPTHLIKTRGQQVTLRCSSQSGHNTVSWYQQALGQGPQFIFQYYREEENGRGNFPPRFSGLQFPNYSSELNVNALELDDSALYLCASSLTGDTEAFFGQGTRLTVV.